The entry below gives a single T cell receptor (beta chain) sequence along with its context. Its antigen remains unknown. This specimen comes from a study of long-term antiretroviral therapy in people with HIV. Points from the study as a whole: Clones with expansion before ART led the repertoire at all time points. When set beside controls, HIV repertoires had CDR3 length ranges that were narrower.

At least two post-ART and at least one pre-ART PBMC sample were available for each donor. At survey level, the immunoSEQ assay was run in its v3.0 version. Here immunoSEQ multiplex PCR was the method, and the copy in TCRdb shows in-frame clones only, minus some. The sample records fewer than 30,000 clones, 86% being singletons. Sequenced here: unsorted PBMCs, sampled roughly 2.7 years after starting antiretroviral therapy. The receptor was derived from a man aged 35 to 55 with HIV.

The CDR3 loop reads CASSAGTGNTEAFF. For the CDR3, the DNA is TGTGCCAGCAGCGCCGGGACAGGGAACACTGAAGCTTTCTTT. This chain joins TRBV2 and TRBJ1-1; 8 positions agree with TRBD1. The CDR3 length is 14 residues. V gave up 6 bases and J gave up 1 base; unmatched junction bases: 4. Germline CDR1 reads SNHLY; CDR2 reads FYNNEI. Supplemented by reference TRBV2 and TRBJ1-1, the full variable domain reads EPEVTQTPSHQVTQMGQEVILRCVPISNHLYFYWYRQILGQKVEFLVSFYNNEISEKSEIFDDQFSVERPDGSNFTLKIRSTKLEDSAMYFCASSAGTGNTEAFFGQGTRLTVV.